The 27 T cell receptor beta chains below all came from one sample that was sequenced in a study of T cells after yellow fever vaccination. TCRdb passed the 5' RACE reads through MiXCR, listing each CDR3 protein once. This sample has hundreds of thousands of distinct CDR3 sequences, with around 17% found just once. Sequences were derived from PBMCs, sampled about 5 days after the first yellow fever vaccination. The origin of the receptors is a man aged 18 to 30 who received the YFV17D yellow fever vaccine.

The chain employs TRBV7-2 and TRBJ1-2; 8 positions agree with TRBD1. V was clipped by 4 bases and J by 7 bases; unmatched bases: 2. The CDR3 covers 12 residues. Per the germline V gene, CDR1 is SGHTA and CDR2 is FQGNSA. The CDR3 sequence is CASSYRGGGYTF. The CDR3 DNA reads as TGTGCCAGCAGCTACAGGGGGGGTGGCTACACCTTC.

This clonotype has just a few counts. The chain combines TRBV7-8 with TRBJ2-5, with D possibly being TRBD1 or TRBD2 (5 bases each). V lost 4 bases, J lost 2 bases, and 14 bases lay in between. The CDR3 is 15 amino acids. Germline V gene data show CDR1 as SGHVS and CDR2 as FQNEAQ. Here the CDR3 DNA reads TGTGCCAGCAGCTACCTGGACGGGGCACAAGAGACCCAGTACTTC. Translated: CASSYLDGAQETQYF. The variable domain in full, completed from reference TRBV7-8 and TRBJ2-5, reads GAGVSQSPRYKVAKRGQDVALRCDPISGHVSLFWYQQALGQGPEFLTYFQNEAQLDKSGLPSDRFFAERPEGSVSTLKIQRTQQEDSAVYLCASSYLDGAQETQYFGPGTRLLVL.

This clonotype was seen more than once but under ten times. V gene TRBV20-1 combines with J gene TRBJ2-7; D not certain. Between the trimmed V and J ends, which lost 2 bases and 3 bases, there was a span of 11 bases. The CDR3 consists of 13 residues. From germline, CDR1 is DFQATT and CDR2 SNEGSKA (reference sequence). CDR3 region: CSARPLLLYEQYF. In DNA, the CDR3 is TGCAGTGCTAGACCCTTACTCCTCTACGAGCAGTACTTC.

The rearrangement links TRBV4-3 to TRBJ2-2; unclear D gene. The CDR3 is made up of 13 amino acids. V was clipped by 0 bases and J by 7 bases, with 6 bases between them. Germline CDR1 LGHNA, CDR2 YSLEER. The CDR3 sequence: CASSQEASGELFF. The CDR3 region has the DNA TGCGCCAGCAGCCAAGAGGCTAGCGGGGAGCTGTTTTTT.

This clonotype was seen only a few times. The chain couples TRBV12-3 or TRBV12-4 to TRBJ1-1, with 7 bases fitting TRBD1. Trimming cost V 5 bases and J 6 bases; bases outside gene matches: 9. The CDR3 runs to 14 residues. CDR3 sequence reads: CASSPGTDPPEAFF. The CDR3 region has the DNA TGTGCCAGCAGTCCGGGGACAGACCCCCCTGAAGCTTTCTTT.

This clonotype showed up just a few times. The chain joins TRBV4-1 to TRBJ2-5; 13 nucleotides align to TRBD2. Trimming cost V 3 bases and J 5 bases; bases outside gene matches: 9. Germline CDR1 reads MGHRA; CDR2 reads YSYEKL. The CDR3 extends over 17 amino acids. DNA for the CDR3: TGCGCCAGCAGCCATCGACTAGCGGGGGGACCTTGGGAGACCCAGTACTTC. Translating gives CASSHRLAGGPWETQYF.

This clonotype has just a few counts. The J gene is TRBJ2-3, the V gene TRBV5-6, with no clear D. Between the trimmed V and J ends, which lost 4 bases and 0 bases, there was a span of 6 bases. Germline V gene lookup returns CDR1 SGHDT and CDR2 YYEEEE. This CDR3 is built from 13 residues. CDR3 nucleotides: TGTGCCAGCAGCGAGGACAGCACAGATACGCAGTATTTT. Protein: CASSEDSTDTQYF.

This chain joins TRBV6-5 and TRBJ2-5, with 8 nucleotides matching TRBD1. The V segment lost 0 bases and the J segment 5 bases; nucleotides outside the gene matches: 14. The CDR3 extends over 18 amino acids. Germline V gene data show CDR1 as MNHEY and CDR2 as SVGAGI. The CDR3 spells CASSYSLRGQGAGETQYF. The DNA of the CDR3 is TGTGCCAGCAGTTACTCACTTAGGGGGCAGGGGGCTGGGGAGACCCAGTACTTC.

V and J are TRBV12-3 or TRBV12-4 and TRBJ1-4; D possibly corresponds to TRBD1 (6 bases). This CDR3 contains 14 residues. V shed 3 bases and J shed 4 bases, with 9 bases lying between them. This chain's CDR3 is CASSFGQINEKLFF. The CDR3 region has the DNA TGTGCCAGCAGTTTCGGACAGATTAATGAAAAACTGTTTTTT.

Only a few counts were recorded for this clonotype. The chain carries TRBV12-3 or TRBV12-4 and TRBJ2-1; D is unresolved. The CDR3 contains 15 residues. V lost 6 bases, J lost 0 bases, and 12 bases lay in between. CDR3 sequence reads: CASSFSDRSYNEQFF. Here the CDR3 DNA reads TGTGCCAGCAGCTTCTCGGACCGCTCCTACAATGAGCAGTTCTTC.

The chain is built from TRBV5-1 and TRBJ2-5; no clear D gene. V was cut by 4 bases and J by 4 bases, with 11 bases left in between. This CDR3 is 13 amino acids long. The germline gives CDR1 SGHRS, CDR2 YFSETQ. The CDR3 DNA follows: TGCGCCAGCAGCCCGTCCGCCCCAGAGACCCAGTACTTC. Protein product: CASSPSAPETQYF.

This sequence joins TRBV3-1 and TRBJ2-1; the D gene is possibly TRBD2 (6 bases). V lost 1 base to trimming and J lost 2 bases, with 15 bases between them. CDR1 LGHDT and CDR2 YNNKEL come from the germline V gene (reference sequence). There are 17 residues in the CDR3. The CDR3 bases are TGTGCCAGCAGCCAAGTGCGGGGCAGGACGACCTACAATGAGCAGTTCTTC. Translation: CASSQVRGRTTYNEQFF.

This clonotype showed up just a few times. The chain employs TRBV18 and TRBJ2-1, with 7 positions matching TRBD2. Germline V gene sequence: CDR1 KGHSH, CDR2 LQKENI. The V gene end was trimmed by 6 bases and the J gene end by 2 bases; junction bases not matched to a gene: 4. This CDR3 has 14 residues. The CDR3 sequence is CASSPSGTYNEQFF. The CDR3 nucleotides read TGTGCCAGCTCCCCTAGCGGCACCTACAATGAGCAGTTCTTC.

The V gene is TRBV7-2, the J gene TRBJ2-5, with no clear D. The CDR3 covers 14 residues. Per germline, CDR1 SGHTA and CDR2 FQGNSA. V was trimmed by 5 bases and J by 1 base, leaving 11 bases between them. The CDR3 sequence is CASSARAGQETQYF. In DNA, the CDR3 is TGTGCCAGCAGCGCCCGGGCAGGCCAAGAGACCCAGTACTTC.

This clonotype was observed a few times. The chain carries TRBV27 and TRBJ2-5; no clear D gene. Germline CDR1 reads MNHEY; CDR2 reads SMNVEV (reference sequence). The germline V and J ends were trimmed by 5 bases and 0 bases, with 22 bases remaining between them. This CDR3 region has 18 residues. The CDR3 nucleotides are TGTGCCAGCAGTAGTGCCGGGCCGGGCAATCTGTACCAAGAGACCCAGTACTTC. It encodes CASSSAGPGNLYQETQYF.

The rearrangement uses TRBV20-1 and TRBJ2-7; D may be TRBD2 (5 bases). Germline V lookup: CDR1 DFQATT, CDR2 SNEGSKA (reference sequence). V was pared by 0 bases and J by 1 base, with 13 bases between. The CDR3 contains 15 residues. DNA for the CDR3: TGCAGTGCTAGAGACCTCCCGGGGATTTCCTACGAGCAGTACTTC. Protein: CSARDLPGISYEQYF.

The V gene is TRBV20-1, the J gene TRBJ2-1; TRBD2 aligns across 9 bases. CDR1 DFQATT and CDR2 SNEGSKA come from the germline V gene (reference sequence). The CDR3 spans 13 residues. V lost 3 bases to trimming and J lost 7 bases; unmatched junction nucleotides: 4. The CDR3 coding sequence is TGCAGTGCTAGCGGGACTAGCATTAATGAGCAGTTCTTC. Translation: CSASGTSINEQFF.

This clonotype has a count of ten or more. V and J are TRBV5-1 and TRBJ2-5, with TRBD1 matching 10 bases. Germline values: CDR1 SGHRS, CDR2 YFSETQ. Trimming took 3 bases from V and 4 from J; bases not matched to a gene: 3. This CDR3 contains 14 residues. CDR3 loop: CASSSGQGLETQYF. The CDR3 DNA reads as TGCGCCAGCAGCTCGGGACAGGGGTTAGAGACCCAGTACTTC.

V gene TRBV12-3 or TRBV12-4 combines with J gene TRBJ1-6; the D gene is possibly TRBD1 (6 bases). V was cut by 3 bases and J by 5 bases, with 20 bases left in between. The CDR3 is 18 residues long. CDR3 amino acids: CASSLYAWGGADNSPLHF. CDR3 coding DNA: TGTGCCAGCAGTTTGTATGCCTGGGGGGGGGCAGATAATTCACCCCTCCACTTT.

This clonotype was observed a handful of times. V usage is TRBV7-6 and J usage is TRBJ1-1, with TRBD1 matching over 7 bases. The CDR3 runs 14 residues. The ends lost 5 bases at V and 0 bases at J; junction bases unmatched: 3. The germline V gene encodes CDR1 SGHVS and CDR2 FNYEAQ. For the CDR3, the DNA is TGTGCCAGCAGCCATGGACAGGTGAACACTGAAGCTTTCTTT. It codes for CASSHGQVNTEAFF.

In its sample, this clonotype was seen a few times. The chain employs TRBV3-1 and TRBJ2-2; D remains ambiguous. V lost 8 bases, J lost 7 bases, and 11 bases lay in between. Per germline, CDR1 LGHDT and CDR2 YNNKEL (reference sequence). This CDR3 region has 12 residues. This CDR3 is CASSPFYGELFF. The CDR3 nucleotides are TGTGCCAGCTCCCCCTTCTACGGGGAGCTGTTTTTT.

This clonotype appeared a few times. V gene TRBV21-1 combines with J gene TRBJ2-1. TRBV21-1 is shown as a pseudogene. The CDR3 runs to 15 residues. CDR3 residues: CASTVLVGSNNEQFF. CDR3 sequence (DNA): TGTGCCAGCACCGTACTCGTGGGGTCCAACAATGAGCAGTTCTTC.

This clonotype was observed a few times. This chain links TRBV20-1 with TRBJ1-1; D gene uncertain. This CDR3 has 12 residues. Germline values: CDR1 DFQATT, CDR2 SNEGSKA (reference sequence). Deletions cut 3 bases from V and 2 bases from J, with 7 bases between. The CDR3 protein is CSARHGNTEAFF. In nucleotides, the CDR3 is TGCAGTGCTAGGCATGGTAACACTGAAGCTTTCTTT.

The genes are TRBV4-2 and TRBJ2-2; D is unresolved. The V end lost 0 bases, the J end lost 1 base, and 9 bases lay between the germline ends. There are 16 residues in the CDR3. Per the germline V gene, CDR1 is LGHNA and CDR2 is YNFKEQ. CDR3 loop: CASSQEGSRNTGELFF. In DNA, the CDR3 is TGTGCCAGCAGCCAAGAGGGGTCCCGGAACACCGGGGAGCTGTTTTTT.

This clonotype was picked up a small number of times. The chain combines TRBV9 with TRBJ2-3; D gene uncertain. CDR1 and CDR2 (germline): SGDLS, YYNGEE. This CDR3 region has 13 residues. Trimming left V 0 bases short and J 7 bases short, with 9 bases between. For the CDR3, the DNA is TGTGCCAGCAGCGTAGGTGCAACCCATACGCAGTATTTT. It is translated as CASSVGATHTQYF.

The chain joins TRBV6-5 to TRBJ1-5; TRBD1 is a possible D gene (6 bases). CDR1 and CDR2 from the germline V gene are MNHEY and SVGAGI. This CDR3 is 14 amino acids long. V was shortened by 2 bases and J by 5 bases, with 10 bases between the two germline ends. CDR3 residues: CASSYPGADQPQHF. The CDR3 nucleotides read TGTGCCAGCAGTTACCCAGGGGCGGATCAGCCCCAGCATTTT.

The rearrangement links TRBV7-9 to TRBJ2-7, with TRBD1 matching 7 bases. Trimming at V came to 5 bases and at J to 2 bases, leaving 9 bases not matched to a gene. Germline lookup yields CDR1 SEHNR and CDR2 FQNEAQ (reference sequence). The CDR3 loop spans 15 amino acids. As DNA, the CDR3 is TGTGCCAGCAGCCCCTTGACAGGGATAACCTACGAGCAGTACTTC. This gives the protein CASSPLTGITYEQYF. The entire variable domain, with the rest obtained from reference TRBV7-9 and TRBJ2-7, is as follows: DTGVSQNPRHKITKRGQNVTFRCDPISEHNRLYWYRQTLGQGPEFLTYFQNEAQLEKSRLLSDRFSAERPKGSFSTLEIQRTEQGDSAMYLCASSPLTGITYEQYFGPGTRLTVT.